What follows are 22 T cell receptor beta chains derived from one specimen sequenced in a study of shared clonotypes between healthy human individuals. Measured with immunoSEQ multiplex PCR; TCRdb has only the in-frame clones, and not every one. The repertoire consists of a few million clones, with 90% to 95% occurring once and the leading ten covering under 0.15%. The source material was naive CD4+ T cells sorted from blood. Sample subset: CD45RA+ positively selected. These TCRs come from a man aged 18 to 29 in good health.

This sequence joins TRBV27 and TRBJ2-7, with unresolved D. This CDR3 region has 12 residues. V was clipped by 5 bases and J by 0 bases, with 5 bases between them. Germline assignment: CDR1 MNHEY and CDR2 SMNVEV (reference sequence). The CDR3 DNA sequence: TGTGCCAGCAGTCAGACCTCCTACGAGCAGTACTTC. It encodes CASSQTSYEQYF.

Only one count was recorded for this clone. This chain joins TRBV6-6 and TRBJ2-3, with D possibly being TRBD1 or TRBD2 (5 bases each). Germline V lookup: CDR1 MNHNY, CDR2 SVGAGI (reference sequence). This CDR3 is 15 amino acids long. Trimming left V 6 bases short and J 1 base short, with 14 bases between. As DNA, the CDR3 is TGTGCCAGCAGAGTTGGGACCGCCGGCACAGATACGCAGTATTTT. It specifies CASRVGTAGTDTQYF.

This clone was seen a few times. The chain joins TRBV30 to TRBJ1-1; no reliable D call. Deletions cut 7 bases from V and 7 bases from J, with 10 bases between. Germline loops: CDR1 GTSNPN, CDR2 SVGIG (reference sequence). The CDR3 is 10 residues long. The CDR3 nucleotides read TGTGCCTCGCTCCGGGGTGAAGCTTTCTTT. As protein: CASLRGEAFF. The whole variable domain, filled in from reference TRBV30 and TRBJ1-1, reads SQTIHQWPATLVQPVGSPLSLECTVEGTSNPNLYWYRQAAGRGLQLLFYSVGIGQISSEVPQNLSASRPQDRQFILSSKKLLLSDSGFYLCASLRGEAFFGQGTRLTVV.

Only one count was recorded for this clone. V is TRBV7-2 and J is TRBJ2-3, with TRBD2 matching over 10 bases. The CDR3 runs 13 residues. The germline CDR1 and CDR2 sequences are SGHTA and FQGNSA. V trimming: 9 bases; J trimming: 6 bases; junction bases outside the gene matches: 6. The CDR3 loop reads CASLAGVADTQYF. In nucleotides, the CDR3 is TGTGCCAGTCTAGCGGGAGTGGCGGATACGCAGTATTTT. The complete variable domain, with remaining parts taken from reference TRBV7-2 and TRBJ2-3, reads GAGVSQSPSNKVTEKGKDVELRCDPISGHTALYWYRQSLGQGLEFLIYFQGNSAPDKSGLPSDRFSAERTGGSVSTLTIQRTQQEDSAVYLCASLAGVADTQYFGPGTRLTVL.

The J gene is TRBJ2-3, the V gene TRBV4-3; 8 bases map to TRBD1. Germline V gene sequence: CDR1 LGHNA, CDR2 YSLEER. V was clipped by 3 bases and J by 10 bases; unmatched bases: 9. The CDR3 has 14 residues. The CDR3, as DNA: TGCGCCAGCAGCCAGGAATCCGGACAGGGCGCGCAGTATTTT. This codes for CASSQESGQGAQYF.

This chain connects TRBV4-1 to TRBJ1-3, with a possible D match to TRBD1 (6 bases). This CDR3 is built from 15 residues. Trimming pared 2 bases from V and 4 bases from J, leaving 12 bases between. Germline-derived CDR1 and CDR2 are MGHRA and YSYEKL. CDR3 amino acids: CASSQPGGTGNTIYF. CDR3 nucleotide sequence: TGCGCCAGCAGCCAACCTGGGGGGACAGGAAACACCATATATTTT.

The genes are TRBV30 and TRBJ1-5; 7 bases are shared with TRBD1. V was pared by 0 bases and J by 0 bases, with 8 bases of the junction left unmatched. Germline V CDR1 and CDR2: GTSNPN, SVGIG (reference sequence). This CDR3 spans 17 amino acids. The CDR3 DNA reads TGTGCCTGGAGTGTACAGGGACAGAGCTATAGCAATCAGCCCCAGCATTTT. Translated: CAWSVQGQSYSNQPQHF. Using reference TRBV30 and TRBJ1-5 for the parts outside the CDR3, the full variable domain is SQTIHQWPATLVQPVGSPLSLECTVEGTSNPNLYWYRQAAGRGLQLLFYSVGIGQISSEVPQNLSASRPQDRQFILSSKKLLLSDSGFYLCAWSVQGQSYSNQPQHFGDGTRLSIL.

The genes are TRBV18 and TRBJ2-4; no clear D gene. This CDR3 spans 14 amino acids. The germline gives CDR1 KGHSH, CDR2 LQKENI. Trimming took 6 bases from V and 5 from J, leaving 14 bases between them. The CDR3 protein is CASSRAPTENIQYF. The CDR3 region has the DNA TGTGCCAGCTCCCGGGCCCCAACAGAAAACATTCAGTACTTC.

CDR3 sequence: CASSFSGLAGERRNEQFF. CDR3 bases: TGTGCCAGCAGTTTTTCGGGACTAGCGGGAGAAAGGCGGAATGAGCAGTTCTTC. The J gene is TRBJ2-1, the V gene TRBV27; 14 nucleotides line up with TRBD2. From germline, CDR1 is MNHEY and CDR2 SMNVEV (reference sequence). This CDR3 is 18 amino acids long. V was pared by 3 bases and J by 7 bases, with 11 bases of the junction left unmatched.

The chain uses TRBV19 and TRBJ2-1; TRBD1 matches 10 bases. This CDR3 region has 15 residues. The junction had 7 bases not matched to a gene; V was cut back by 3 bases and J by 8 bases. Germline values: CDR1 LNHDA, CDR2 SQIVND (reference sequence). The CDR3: CASSIGTGASDEQFF. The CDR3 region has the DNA TGTGCCAGTAGTATTGGGACAGGGGCTTCGGATGAGCAGTTCTTC.

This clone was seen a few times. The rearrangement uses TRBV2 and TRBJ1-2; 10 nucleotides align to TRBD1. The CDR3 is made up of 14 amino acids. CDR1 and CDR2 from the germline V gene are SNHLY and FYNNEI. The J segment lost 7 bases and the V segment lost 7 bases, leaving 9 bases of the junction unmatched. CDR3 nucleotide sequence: TGTGCCAGCACCAGACAGGGGGCGTTAGGTGGCTACACCTTC. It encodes CASTRQGALGGYTF.

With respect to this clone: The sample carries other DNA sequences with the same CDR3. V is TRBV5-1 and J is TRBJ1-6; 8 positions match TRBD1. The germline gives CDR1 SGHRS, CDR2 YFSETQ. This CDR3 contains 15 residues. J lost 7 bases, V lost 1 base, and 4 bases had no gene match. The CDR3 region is CASSLLGQGNSPLHF. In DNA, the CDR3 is TGCGCCAGCAGCTTGCTAGGACAGGGCAATTCACCCCTCCACTTT. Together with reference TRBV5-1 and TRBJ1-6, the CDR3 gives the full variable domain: KAGVTQTPRYLIKTRGQQVTLSCSPISGHRSVSWYQQTPGQGLQFLFEYFSETQRNKGNFPGRFSGRQFSNSRSEMNVSTLELGDSALYLCASSLLGQGNSPLHFGNGTRLTVT.

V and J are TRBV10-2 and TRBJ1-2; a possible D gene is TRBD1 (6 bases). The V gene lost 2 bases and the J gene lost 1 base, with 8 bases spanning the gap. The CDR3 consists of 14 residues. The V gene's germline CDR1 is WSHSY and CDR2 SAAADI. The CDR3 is CASSEGRGNYGYTF. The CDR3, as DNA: TGCGCCAGCAGTGAGGGCAGGGGTAACTATGGCTACACCTTC.

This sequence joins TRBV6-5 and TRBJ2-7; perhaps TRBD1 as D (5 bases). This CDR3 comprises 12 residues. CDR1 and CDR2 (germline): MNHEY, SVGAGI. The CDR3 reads CGTRSTVGEQYF. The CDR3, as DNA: TGTGGGACAAGGAGTACCGTGGGGGAGCAGTACTTC.

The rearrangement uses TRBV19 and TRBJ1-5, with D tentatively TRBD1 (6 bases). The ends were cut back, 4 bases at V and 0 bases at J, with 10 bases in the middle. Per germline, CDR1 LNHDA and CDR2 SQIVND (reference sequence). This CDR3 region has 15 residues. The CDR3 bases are TGTGCCAGTAGTACCCGACAGGCTAGCAATCAGCCCCAGCATTTT. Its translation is CASSTRQASNQPQHF. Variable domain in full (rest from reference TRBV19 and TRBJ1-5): DGGITQSPKYLFRKEGQNVTLSCEQNLNHDAMYWYRQDPGQGLRLIYYSQIVNDFQKGDIAEGYSVSREKKESFPLTVTSAQKNPTAFYLCASSTRQASNQPQHFGDGTRLSIL.

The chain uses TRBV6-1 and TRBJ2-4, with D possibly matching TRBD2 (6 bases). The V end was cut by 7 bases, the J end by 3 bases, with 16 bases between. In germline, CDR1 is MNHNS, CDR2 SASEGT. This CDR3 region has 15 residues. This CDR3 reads CASIRGDVSKNIQYF. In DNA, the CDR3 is TGTGCCAGCATCCGCGGGGATGTTAGCAAAAACATTCAGTACTTC.

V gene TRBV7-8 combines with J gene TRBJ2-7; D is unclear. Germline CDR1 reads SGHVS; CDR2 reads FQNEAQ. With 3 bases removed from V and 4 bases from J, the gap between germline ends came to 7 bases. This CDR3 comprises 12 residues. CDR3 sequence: CASSLAAYEQYF. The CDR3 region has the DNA TGTGCCAGCAGCTTGGCTGCGTACGAGCAGTACTTC.

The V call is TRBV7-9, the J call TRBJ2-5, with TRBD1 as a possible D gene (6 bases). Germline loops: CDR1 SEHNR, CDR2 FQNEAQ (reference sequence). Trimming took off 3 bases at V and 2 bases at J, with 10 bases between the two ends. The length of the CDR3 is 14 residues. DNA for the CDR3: TGTGCCAGCAGCTTCGACAGGCTGCAAGAGACCCAGTACTTC. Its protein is CASSFDRLQETQYF.

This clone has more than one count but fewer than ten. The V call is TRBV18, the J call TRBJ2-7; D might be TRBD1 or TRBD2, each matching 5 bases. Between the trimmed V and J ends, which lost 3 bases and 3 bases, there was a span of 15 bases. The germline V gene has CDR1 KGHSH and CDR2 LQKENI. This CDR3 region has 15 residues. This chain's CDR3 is CASSPPGPGHYEQYF. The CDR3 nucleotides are TGTGCCAGCTCACCCCCAGGCCCGGGGCACTACGAGCAGTACTTC.

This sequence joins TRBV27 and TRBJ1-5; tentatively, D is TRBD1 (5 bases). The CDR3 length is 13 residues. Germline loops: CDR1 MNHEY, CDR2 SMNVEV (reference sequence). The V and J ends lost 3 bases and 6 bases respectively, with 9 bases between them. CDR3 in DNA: TGTGCCAGCAGTTTCCGGGGGGGTCAGCCCCAGCATTTT. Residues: CASSFRGGQPQHF.

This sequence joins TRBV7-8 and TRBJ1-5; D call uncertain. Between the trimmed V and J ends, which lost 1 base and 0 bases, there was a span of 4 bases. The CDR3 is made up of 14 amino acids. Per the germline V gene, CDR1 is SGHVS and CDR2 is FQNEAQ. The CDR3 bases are TGTGCCAGCAGCTTAGGTCATAGCAATCAGCCCCAGCATTTT. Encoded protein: CASSLGHSNQPQHF.

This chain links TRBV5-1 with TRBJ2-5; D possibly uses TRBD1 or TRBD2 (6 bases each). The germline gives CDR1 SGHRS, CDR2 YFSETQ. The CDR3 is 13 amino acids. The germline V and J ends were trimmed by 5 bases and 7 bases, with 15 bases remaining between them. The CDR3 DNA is TGCGCCAGCAGGGGCGGGACAATAGGGACCCAGTACTTC. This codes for CASRGGTIGTQYF.